Below are 17 T cell receptor beta chains sequenced from a single sample in a study of beta chain features in type 1 diabetes. Study results and limitations: Among patients with Type 1 diabetes, TCRB CDR3s were moderately but significantly shorter in every one of the four CD4+ subsets.

Every isolated RNA sample was fully reverse transcribed, so sequencing captured expressed TCRB transcripts. Sequencing was performed with immunoSEQ multiplex PCR; in TCRdb, only in-frame clones are kept and a portion is missing. The table has more than 100,000 clones, 7.5% to 9.5% seen once; the top ten hold 0.65% to 0.75%. No antigen has been identified for these receptors. Sequences were obtained from central memory CD4+ T cells from blood. The source is a man aged 25 to 40 with type 1 diabetes.

Notes on this clone: The sample has other DNA sequences that encode this CDR3 too. V is TRBV5-1 and J is TRBJ2-2, with D maybe TRBD2 (6 bases). CDR1 and CDR2 (germline): SGHRS, YFSETQ. Trimming removed 4 bases at V and 4 bases at J, with 14 bases between. The CDR3 loop spans 15 amino acids. CDR3 DNA sequence: TGCGCCAGCAGCAGCCAGGGAGGTGGCACCGGGGAGCTGTTTTTT. The encoded protein is CASSSQGGGTGELFF. The whole variable domain, filled in from reference TRBV5-1 and TRBJ2-2, reads KAGVTQTPRYLIKTRGQQVTLSCSPISGHRSVSWYQQTPGQGLQFLFEYFSETQRNKGNFPGRFSGRQFSNSRSEMNVSTLELGDSALYLCASSSQGGGTGELFFGEGSRLTVL.

This rearrangement joins TRBV18 to TRBJ2-5, with TRBD1 identical over 9 bases. This CDR3 region has 14 residues. Germline values: CDR1 KGHSH, CDR2 LQKENI. The V gene end was trimmed by 8 bases and the J gene end by 3 bases; junction bases not matched to a gene: 7. The chain's CDR3 is CASTNRDREETQYF. The CDR3 DNA reads as TGTGCCAGCACCAACCGGGACAGGGAAGAGACCCAGTACTTC.

This clone was counted only a few times. V gene TRBV7-9 combines with J gene TRBJ2-2; D is possibly TRBD1 (6 bases). V was shortened by 8 bases and J by 2 bases, with 15 bases between the two germline ends. This CDR3 spans 15 amino acids. CDR1 is SEHNR, CDR2 FQNEAQ, per germline (reference sequence). CDR3 in amino acids: CASGLRGYNTGELFF. The CDR3, as DNA: TGTGCCAGCGGGCTCAGGGGCTACAACACCGGGGAGCTGTTTTTT.

As DNA, the CDR3 is TGTGCCAGCAGTGCAATCGGGGCGGGGGAGCAGTTCTTC. It translates to CASSAIGAGEQFF. The chain uses TRBV6-1 and TRBJ2-1; D may be TRBD2 (6 bases). Germline loops: CDR1 MNHNS, CDR2 SASEGT. CDR3 length equals 13 residues. The ends were cut back, 4 bases at V and 10 bases at J, with 14 bases in the middle.

The V call is TRBV4-2, the J call TRBJ1-1, with no clear D. Germline V gene data show CDR1 as LGHNA and CDR2 as YNFKEQ. Trimming removed 2 bases from V and 10 bases from J, with 17 bases in between. The CDR3 sequence is 14 residues long. As DNA, the CDR3 is TGTGCCAGCAGCCAAAAGGACGTTGACGGAGGAGCTTTCTTT. This translates into CASSQKDVDGGAFF.

The chain combines TRBV7-6 with TRBJ2-2; TRBD2 matches at 11 bases. Germline CDR1 reads SGHVS; CDR2 reads FNYEAQ. With 5 bases clipped from V and 0 bases from J, the junction kept 5 bases outside the gene matches. CDR3 length: 17 amino acids. CDR3 sequence (DNA): TGTGCCAGCAGCCCGTGGACTAGCGGGCCGAACACCGGGGAGCTGTTTTTT. Protein sequence: CASSPWTSGPNTGELFF.

In its sample, this clone was seen a few times. V is TRBV29-1 and J is TRBJ2-3; 9 bases match TRBD2. Trimming removed 2 bases from V and 5 bases from J; junction bases left unmatched: 8. This CDR3 contains 15 residues. CDR1 and CDR2 (germline): SQVTM, ANQGSEA. In DNA form, the CDR3 reads TGCAGCGTTGAACGAGGCGGGGGGGCCGTAGATACGCAGTATTTT. It specifies CSVERGGGAVDTQYF.

This chain uses TRBV27 with TRBJ2-7; TRBD2 aligns across 9 bases. The germline CDR1 and CDR2 sequences are MNHEY and SMNVEV (reference sequence). With V trimmed by 2 bases and J by 7 bases, 15 bases remained unmatched. The CDR3 spans 17 residues. DNA for the CDR3: TGTGCCAGCAGTTTACTAGCGGGGTCGAGGCCATCGATGGAGCAGTACTTC. Translated: CASSLLAGSRPSMEQYF.

The chain recombines TRBV28 with TRBJ1-2; D gene unclear. Trimming removed 4 bases at V and 13 bases at J, with 16 bases between. This CDR3 comprises 12 residues. The V gene's germline CDR1 is MDHEN and CDR2 SYDVKM. This chain's CDR3 is CASSSQDWPTTF. The CDR3 DNA sequence: TGTGCCAGCAGTTCCCAGGACTGGCCAACCACCTTC.

This clone was counted ten times or more. The rearrangement joins TRBV27 to TRBJ1-5, with 8 bases lining up with TRBD1. The V and J ends lost 2 bases and 0 bases, in that order; junction bases with no gene match: 15. The germline V gene has CDR1 MNHEY and CDR2 SMNVEV (reference sequence). The CDR3 length is 20 residues. CDR3 bases: TGTGCCAGCAGTTTAGGGCCGATCCGGACAGGGATACTTAGCAATCAGCCCCAGCATTTT. Protein product: CASSLGPIRTGILSNQPQHF.

The J gene is TRBJ2-5, the V gene TRBV9; D perhaps matches TRBD2 (6 bases). Per the germline V gene, CDR1 is SGDLS and CDR2 is YYNGEE. This CDR3 has 13 amino acids. V lost 0 bases to trimming and J lost 4 bases, with 7 bases between them. Here the CDR3 DNA reads TGTGCCAGCAGCGTAGTGGGGGGAGAGACCCAGTACTTC. Translation gives CASSVVGGETQYF.

This clone was counted between two and nine times. V is TRBV5-6 and J is TRBJ2-5, with a tentative D call TRBD1 (6 bases). Between the trimmed V and J ends, which lost 4 bases and 5 bases, there was a span of 12 bases. From germline, CDR1 is SGHDT and CDR2 YYEEEE. The CDR3 loop spans 13 amino acids. The chain's CDR3 is CASSDGQRETQYF. The CDR3 DNA reads as TGTGCCAGCAGCGACGGACAGCGGGAGACCCAGTACTTC.

Notes on this clone: Other nucleotide sequences in the sample specify the same CDR3. The V call is TRBV5-1, the J call TRBJ2-7, with TRBD1 matching over 8 bases. After removal of 4 bases from V and 4 bases from J, the junction contained 7 bases not matched to a gene. Per the germline V gene, CDR1 is SGHRS and CDR2 is YFSETQ. The CDR3 is 14 residues long. CDR3 in amino acids: CASSVHRGDYEQYF. The CDR3 region has the DNA TGCGCCAGCAGCGTTCACAGGGGGGATTACGAGCAGTACTTC.

In its sample, this clone was seen many times. The chain joins TRBV28 to TRBJ2-5; a possible D gene is TRBD2 (7 bases). V lost 7 bases and J lost 3, with 18 bases in between. The CDR3 loop spans 15 amino acids. The V gene's germline CDR1 is MDHEN and CDR2 SYDVKM. The CDR3 region is CASKIGGGWEETQYF. CDR3 sequence (DNA): TGTGCCAGCAAGATTGGGGGGGGCTGGGAAGAGACCCAGTACTTC. Full variable domain (rest looked up from reference TRBV28 and TRBJ2-5): DVKVTQSSRYLVKRTGEKVFLECVQDMDHENMFWYRQDPGLGLRLIYFSYDVKMKEKGDIPEGYSVSREKKERFSLILESASTNQTSMYLCASKIGGGWEETQYFGPGTRLLVL.

The genes are TRBV7-6 and TRBJ2-5; D possibly corresponds to TRBD1 (6 bases). Trimming removed 5 bases at V and 2 bases at J, with 15 bases between. Germline V gene sequence: CDR1 SGHVS, CDR2 FNYEAQ. CDR3 length: 15 residues. The CDR3 nucleotides are TGTGCCAGCAGCCCAACAGGGTCTGGGCAAGAGACCCAGTACTTC. This codes for CASSPTGSGQETQYF.

This clone was counted only a few times. The rearrangement links TRBV7-9 to TRBJ2-7; a possible D gene is TRBD1 (6 bases). V shed 5 bases and J shed 4 bases, with 15 bases lying between them. The germline CDR1 and CDR2 sequences are SEHNR and FQNEAQ (reference sequence). This CDR3 has 14 amino acids. Here the CDR3 DNA reads TGTGCCAGCAGCAACACAGGGTCTTTGTACGAGCAGTACTTC. Its protein is CASSNTGSLYEQYF.

This clone was recorded a few times. V is TRBV27 and J is TRBJ2-5, with 11 bases lining up with TRBD1. V lost 5 bases to trimming and J lost 7 bases; unmatched junction nucleotides: 3. This CDR3 contains 13 residues. The germline V gene encodes CDR1 MNHEY and CDR2 SMNVEV (reference sequence). CDR3 nucleotides: TGTGCCAGCAGTATCGGACAGGGGGCGACCCAGTACTTC. Translation: CASSIGQGATQYF.